This TCR beta chain was found in a study of blood T cell repertoires in COVID-19. Whole-study context: COVID-19 samples collected from the United States, Italy and Spain covered acute and convalescent phases. T cells, B-cell-depleted T cells, or PBMCs supplied cDNA or gDNA.

Recovered status applied to Cohort 3 donors who had two consecutive negative PCRs. It also applied to those with clearance or with symptom resolution. CDR3 length: 16 residues. Germline V gives CDR1 SNHLY, CDR2 FYNNEI. V dropped 6 bases and J dropped 0; count of bases not matched to a gene: 7. Authors' analysis steps: Estimation of nucleated cell counts was performed using reference gene primer amplification. TCRdb keeps only in-frame clones here, not all; method: immunoSEQ multiplex PCR. V, J and clone size were drawn from that table, and D and trimming were deduced from the DNA. Among around 250,000 clones listed, approximately 82% were seen once.

The source material was PBMCs or T cells enriched from blood (not recorded which). This TCR was sampled from a man aged 35 to 55 who had recovered from COVID-19. The genes are TRBV2 and TRBJ2-2; 7 positions agree with TRBD2. CDR3 amino acids: CASRATAGTNTGELFF. CDR3 in DNA: TGTGCCAGCAGGGCCACAGCGGGGACGAACACCGGGGAGCTGTTTTTT.